What follows are 5 T cell receptor beta chains derived from one specimen sequenced in a study of control samples from healthy donors and cancer patients (dated by TCRdb to 2020 to 2021). The receptor library was made with the immunoSEQ multiplex PCR assay. The immuneACCESS repertoire file appears here via TCRdb, limited to in-frame rearrangements. These files lack a portion of the clones; in checked studies, under half of the deficit traces to unresolved V genes, and the cause of the others is not known. The sample has about 120,000 clones on record, roughly 93% of them singletons. 2% to 3% of the sample is taken by the ten largest. The sequenced sample consisted of blood. Every receptor here comes from a man between 25 and 39 years old in good health.

The chain has TRBV6-5 and TRBJ1-2; the D gene is possibly TRBD1 (6 bases). The CDR3 has 14 amino acids. Per the germline V gene, CDR1 is MNHEY and CDR2 is SVGAGI. The V end lost 8 bases, the J end lost 2 bases, and 15 bases lay between the germline ends. CDR3 nucleotides: TGTGCCAGCGCAGTACAGGGTCCAAACTATGGCTACACCTTC. Protein product: CASAVQGPNYGYTF.

J is TRBJ1-1 and V is TRBV28; D is undetermined. CDR3 size: 12 residues. V was clipped by 7 bases and J by 4 bases, with 10 bases between them. CDR1 and CDR2 from the germline V gene are MDHEN and SYDVKM. DNA of the CDR3: TGTGCCAGCACCTTTGAGTTCACTGAAGCTTTCTTT. Translating gives CASTFEFTEAFF.

This chain's CDR3 is CASSRQSGQPQHF. The CDR3 DNA reads TGTGCCAGCAGTCGTCAAAGCGGTCAGCCCCAGCATTTT. The chain joins TRBV28 to TRBJ1-5; D is undetermined. Trimming cost V 5 bases and J 6 bases, with 11 bases left between them. Germline V CDR1 and CDR2: MDHEN, SYDVKM. The length of the CDR3 is 13 residues.

The gene calls are TRBV27 and TRBJ2-2; D is perhaps TRBD1 or TRBD2 (5 bases each). There are 15 residues in the CDR3. Germline V CDR1 and CDR2: MNHEY, SMNVEV (reference sequence). Between the trimmed V and J ends, which lost 3 bases and 5 bases, there was a span of 13 bases. CDR3 sequence reads: CASSFGARGTGELFF. CDR3 bases: TGTGCCAGCAGTTTCGGGGCCCGGGGAACCGGGGAGCTGTTTTTT.

The gene calls are TRBV7-9 and TRBJ1-4; TRBD1 might be the D (6 bases). The V gene lost 5 bases and the J gene lost 2 bases, with 9 bases spanning the gap. This CDR3 has 14 amino acids. Germline-derived CDR1 and CDR2 are SEHNR and FQNEAQ (reference sequence). CDR3 sequence reads: CASSLGGTNEKLFF. The CDR3 DNA reads TGTGCCAGCAGCCTAGGGGGTACTAATGAAAAACTGTTTTTT.